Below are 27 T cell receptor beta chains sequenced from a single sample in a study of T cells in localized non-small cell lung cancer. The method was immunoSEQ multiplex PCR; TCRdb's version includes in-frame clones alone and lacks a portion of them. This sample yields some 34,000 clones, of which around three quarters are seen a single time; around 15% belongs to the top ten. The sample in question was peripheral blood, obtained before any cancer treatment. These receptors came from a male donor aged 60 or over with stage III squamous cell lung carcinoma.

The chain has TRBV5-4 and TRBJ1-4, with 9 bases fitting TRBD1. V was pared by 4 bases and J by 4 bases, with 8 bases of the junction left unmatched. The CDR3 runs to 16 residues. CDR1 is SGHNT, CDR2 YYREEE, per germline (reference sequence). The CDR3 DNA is TGTGCCAGCAGCGGGGGACAGGGAGCGGGTAATGAAAAACTGTTTTTT. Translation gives CASSGGQGAGNEKLFF.

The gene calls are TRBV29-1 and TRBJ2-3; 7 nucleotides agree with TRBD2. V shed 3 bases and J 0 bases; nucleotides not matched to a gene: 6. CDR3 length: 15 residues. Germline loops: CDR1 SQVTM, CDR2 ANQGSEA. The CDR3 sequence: CSVDGPAGSTDTQYF. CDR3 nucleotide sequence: TGCAGCGTTGACGGGCCAGCGGGGAGCACAGATACGCAGTATTTT.

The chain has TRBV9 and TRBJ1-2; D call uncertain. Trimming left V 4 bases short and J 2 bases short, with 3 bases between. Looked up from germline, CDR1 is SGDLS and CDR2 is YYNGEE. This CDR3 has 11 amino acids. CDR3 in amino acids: CASSSNYGYTF. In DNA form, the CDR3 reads TGTGCCAGCAGCTCCAACTATGGCTACACCTTC.

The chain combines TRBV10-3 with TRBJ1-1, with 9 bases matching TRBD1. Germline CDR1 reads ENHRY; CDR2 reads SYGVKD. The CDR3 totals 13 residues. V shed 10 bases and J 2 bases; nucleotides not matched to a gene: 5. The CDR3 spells CASGDRENTEAFF. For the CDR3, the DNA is TGTGCCAGCGGGGACAGGGAAAACACTGAAGCTTTCTTT.

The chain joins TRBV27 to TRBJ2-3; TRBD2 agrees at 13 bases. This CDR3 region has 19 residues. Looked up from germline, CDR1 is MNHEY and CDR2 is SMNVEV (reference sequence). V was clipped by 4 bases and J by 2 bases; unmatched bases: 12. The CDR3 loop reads CASSSGLAGVALSTDTQYF. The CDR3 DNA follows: TGTGCCAGCAGTTCAGGACTAGCGGGAGTTGCGTTGTCCACAGATACGCAGTATTTT.

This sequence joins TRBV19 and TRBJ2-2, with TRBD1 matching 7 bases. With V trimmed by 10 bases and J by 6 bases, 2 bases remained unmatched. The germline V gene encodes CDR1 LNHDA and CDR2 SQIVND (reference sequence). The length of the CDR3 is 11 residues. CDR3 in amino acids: CAMQGAGELFF. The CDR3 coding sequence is TGTGCCATGCAGGGGGCCGGGGAGCTGTTTTTT.

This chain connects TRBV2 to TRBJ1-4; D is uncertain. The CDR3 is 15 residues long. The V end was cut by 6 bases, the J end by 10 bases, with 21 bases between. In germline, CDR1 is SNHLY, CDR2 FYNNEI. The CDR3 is CASRFKRETVGKLFF. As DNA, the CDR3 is TGTGCCAGCAGATTCAAGAGGGAGACCGTAGGAAAACTGTTTTTT.

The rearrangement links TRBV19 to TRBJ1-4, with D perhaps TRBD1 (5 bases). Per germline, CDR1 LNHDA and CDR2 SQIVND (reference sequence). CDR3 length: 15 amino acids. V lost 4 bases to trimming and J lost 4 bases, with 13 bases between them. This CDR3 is CASSTDRDLNEKLFF. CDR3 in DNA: TGTGCCAGTAGTACTGACCGGGACCTTAATGAAAAACTGTTTTTT.

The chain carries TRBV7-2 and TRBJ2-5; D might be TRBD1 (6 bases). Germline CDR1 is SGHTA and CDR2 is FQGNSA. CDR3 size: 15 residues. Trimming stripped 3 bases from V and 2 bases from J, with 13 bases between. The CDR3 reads CASSFQMGAQETQYF. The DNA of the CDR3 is TGTGCCAGCAGCTTCCAGATGGGGGCTCAAGAGACCCAGTACTTC.

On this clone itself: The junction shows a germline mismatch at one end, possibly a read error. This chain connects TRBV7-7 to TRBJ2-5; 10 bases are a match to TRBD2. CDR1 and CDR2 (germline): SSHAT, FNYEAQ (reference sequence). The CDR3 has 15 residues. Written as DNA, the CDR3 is TGTGCTAGCAGCTCTATAGCGGGAGGCCAAGAGACCCAGTACTTC. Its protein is CASSSIAGGQETQYF.

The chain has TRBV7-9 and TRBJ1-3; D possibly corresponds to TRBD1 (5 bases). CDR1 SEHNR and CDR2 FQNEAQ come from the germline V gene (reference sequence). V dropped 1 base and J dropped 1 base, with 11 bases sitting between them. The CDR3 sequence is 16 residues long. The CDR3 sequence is CASSLGRWTSGNTIYF. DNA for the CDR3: TGTGCCAGCAGCTTAGGACGCTGGACATCTGGAAACACCATATATTTT.

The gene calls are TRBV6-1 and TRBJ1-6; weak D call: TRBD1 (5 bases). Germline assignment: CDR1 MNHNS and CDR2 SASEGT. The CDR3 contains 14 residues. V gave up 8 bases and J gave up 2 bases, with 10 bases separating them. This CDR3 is CASGAGPYNSPLHF. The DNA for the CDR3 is TGTGCCAGCGGGGCAGGGCCCTATAATTCACCCCTCCACTTT.

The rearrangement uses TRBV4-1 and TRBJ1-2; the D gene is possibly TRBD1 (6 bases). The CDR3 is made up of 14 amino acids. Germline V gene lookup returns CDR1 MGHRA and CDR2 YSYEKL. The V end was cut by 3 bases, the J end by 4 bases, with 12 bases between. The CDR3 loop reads CASSHPGAGYGYTF. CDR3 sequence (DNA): TGCGCCAGCAGCCACCCGGGGGCGGGCTATGGCTACACCTTC.

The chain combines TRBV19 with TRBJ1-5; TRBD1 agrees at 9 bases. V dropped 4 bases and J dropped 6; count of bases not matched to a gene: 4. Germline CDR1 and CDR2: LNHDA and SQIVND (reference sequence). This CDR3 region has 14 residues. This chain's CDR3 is CASSRTGASQPQHF. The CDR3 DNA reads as TGTGCCAGTAGTAGGACAGGGGCAAGTCAGCCCCAGCATTTT.

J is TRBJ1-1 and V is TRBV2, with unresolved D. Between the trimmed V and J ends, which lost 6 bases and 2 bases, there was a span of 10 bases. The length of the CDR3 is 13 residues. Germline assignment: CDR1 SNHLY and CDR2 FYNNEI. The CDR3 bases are TGTGCCAGCAGATCGAGTAGAAACACTGAAGCTTTCTTT. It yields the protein CASRSSRNTEAFF.

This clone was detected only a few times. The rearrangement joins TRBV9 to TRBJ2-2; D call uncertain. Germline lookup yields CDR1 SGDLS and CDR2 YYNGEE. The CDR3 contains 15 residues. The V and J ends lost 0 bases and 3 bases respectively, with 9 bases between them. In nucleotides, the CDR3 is TGTGCCAGCAGCGTAGCTTCCGACTACACCGGGGAGCTGTTTTTT. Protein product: CASSVASDYTGELFF.

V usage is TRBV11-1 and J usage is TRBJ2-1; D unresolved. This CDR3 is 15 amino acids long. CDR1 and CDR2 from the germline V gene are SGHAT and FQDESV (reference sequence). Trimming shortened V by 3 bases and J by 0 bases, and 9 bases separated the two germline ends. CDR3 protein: CASSFAAHSYNEQFF. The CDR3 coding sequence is TGTGCCAGCAGCTTCGCGGCCCACTCCTACAATGAGCAGTTCTTC.

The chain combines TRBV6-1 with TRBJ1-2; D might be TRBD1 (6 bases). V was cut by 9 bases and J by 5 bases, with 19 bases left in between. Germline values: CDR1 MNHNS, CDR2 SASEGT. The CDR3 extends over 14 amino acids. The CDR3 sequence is CASEAGGARYGYTF. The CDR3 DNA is TGTGCCAGTGAGGCGGGGGGGGCCCGATATGGCTACACCTTC.

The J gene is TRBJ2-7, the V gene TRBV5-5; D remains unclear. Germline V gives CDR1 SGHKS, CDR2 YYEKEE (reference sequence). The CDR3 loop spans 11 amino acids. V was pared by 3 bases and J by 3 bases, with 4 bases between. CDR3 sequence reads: CASSSYYEQYF. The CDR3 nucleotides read TGTGCCAGCAGCTCCTACTACGAGCAGTACTTC. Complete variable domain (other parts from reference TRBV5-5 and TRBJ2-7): DAGVTQSPTHLIKTRGQQVTLRCSPISGHKSVSWYQQVLGQGPQFIFQYYEKEERGRGNFPDRFSARQFPNYSSELNVNALLLGDSALYLCASSSYYEQYFGPGTRLTVT.

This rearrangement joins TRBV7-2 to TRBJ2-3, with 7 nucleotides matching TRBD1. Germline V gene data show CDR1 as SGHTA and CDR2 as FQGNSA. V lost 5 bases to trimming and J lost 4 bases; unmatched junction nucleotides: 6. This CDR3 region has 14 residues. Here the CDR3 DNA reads TGTGCCAGCAGCAAGAGACAGGGCGCAGATACGCAGTATTTT. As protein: CASSKRQGADTQYF.

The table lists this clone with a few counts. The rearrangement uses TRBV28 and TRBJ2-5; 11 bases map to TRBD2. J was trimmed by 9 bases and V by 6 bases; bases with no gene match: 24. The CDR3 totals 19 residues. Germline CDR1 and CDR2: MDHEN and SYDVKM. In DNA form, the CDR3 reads TGTGCCAGCAGCGCCCCGGGAGATAGCGGGAGGGCCGCCCCCGGGGCCCAGTACTTC. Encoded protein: CASSAPGDSGRAAPGAQYF.

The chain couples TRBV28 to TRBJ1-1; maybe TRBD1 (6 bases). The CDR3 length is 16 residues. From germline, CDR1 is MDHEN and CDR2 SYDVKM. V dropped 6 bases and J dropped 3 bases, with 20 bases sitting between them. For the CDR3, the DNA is TGTGCCAGCAGCCGAGCCTATACAGGGAAGGACACTGAAGCTTTCTTT. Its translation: CASSRAYTGKDTEAFF.

CDR3 in amino acids: CASSDKNTGELFF. The DNA for the CDR3 is TGTGCCAGCAGTGACAAAAACACCGGGGAGCTGTTTTTT. The chain is built from TRBV2 and TRBJ2-2; D is unresolved. Looked up from germline, CDR1 is SNHLY and CDR2 is FYNNEI. The V end was cut by 3 bases, the J end by 2 bases, with 4 bases between. The CDR3 has 13 residues.

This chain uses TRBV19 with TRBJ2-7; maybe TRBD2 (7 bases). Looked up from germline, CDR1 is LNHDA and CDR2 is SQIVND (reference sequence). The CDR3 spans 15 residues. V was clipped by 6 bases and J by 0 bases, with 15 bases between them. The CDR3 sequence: CASRKGGDTSYEQYF. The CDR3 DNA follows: TGTGCCAGTAGAAAGGGGGGGGACACCTCCTACGAGCAGTACTTC.

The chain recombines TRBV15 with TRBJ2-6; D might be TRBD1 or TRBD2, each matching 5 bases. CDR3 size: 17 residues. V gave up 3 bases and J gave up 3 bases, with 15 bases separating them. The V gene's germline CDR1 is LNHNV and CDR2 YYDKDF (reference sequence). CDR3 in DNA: TGTGCCACCAGCAGCGGGGCCCTGACCTTTGGGGCCAACGTCCTGACTTTC. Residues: CATSSGALTFGANVLTF.

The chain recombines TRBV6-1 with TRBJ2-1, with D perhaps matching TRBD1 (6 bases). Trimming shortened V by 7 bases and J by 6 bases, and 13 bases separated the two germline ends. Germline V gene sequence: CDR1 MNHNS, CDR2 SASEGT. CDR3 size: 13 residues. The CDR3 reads CASIRTGFNEQFF. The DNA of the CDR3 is TGTGCCAGCATAAGAACAGGGTTCAATGAGCAGTTCTTC.

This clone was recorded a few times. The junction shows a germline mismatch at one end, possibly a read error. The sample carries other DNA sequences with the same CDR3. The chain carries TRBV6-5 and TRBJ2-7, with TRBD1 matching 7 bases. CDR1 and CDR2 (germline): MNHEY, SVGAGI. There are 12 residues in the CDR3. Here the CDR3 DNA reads TGTGCCAGCAGCTGGGACAGCCACGAACAGTACTTC. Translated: CASSWDSHEQYF.